Below, 2 T cell receptor beta chains from the same sample are listed, as sequenced in a study of blood T cell repertoires in COVID-19. The assay was immunoSEQ multiplex PCR, and TCRdb's table has in-frame clones only and misses some. The sample lists about 31,000 clones, approximately 90% occurring once. Source material: peripheral blood. Every receptor here comes from a human donor in a cohort sampled during active COVID-19.

V usage is TRBV10-3 and J usage is TRBJ2-1; 11 nucleotides align to TRBD2. J lost 6 bases, V lost 3 bases, and 4 bases had no gene match. CDR3 length equals 15 residues. Germline CDR1 reads ENHRY; CDR2 reads SYGVKD. The CDR3 reads CAISEGLAGGNEQFF. CDR3 sequence (DNA): TGTGCCATCAGTGAAGGACTAGCGGGCGGCAATGAGCAGTTCTTC.

This clone was seen once. The chain recombines TRBV29-1 with TRBJ2-3; tentatively, D is TRBD1 (5 bases). Germline V gives CDR1 SQVTM, CDR2 ANQGSEA. There are 12 residues in the CDR3. The V end was cut by 6 bases, the J end by 3 bases, with 10 bases between. CDR3 region: CSVTSGTDTQYF. The CDR3 nucleotides are TGCAGCGTAACTTCAGGGACAGATACGCAGTATTTT.